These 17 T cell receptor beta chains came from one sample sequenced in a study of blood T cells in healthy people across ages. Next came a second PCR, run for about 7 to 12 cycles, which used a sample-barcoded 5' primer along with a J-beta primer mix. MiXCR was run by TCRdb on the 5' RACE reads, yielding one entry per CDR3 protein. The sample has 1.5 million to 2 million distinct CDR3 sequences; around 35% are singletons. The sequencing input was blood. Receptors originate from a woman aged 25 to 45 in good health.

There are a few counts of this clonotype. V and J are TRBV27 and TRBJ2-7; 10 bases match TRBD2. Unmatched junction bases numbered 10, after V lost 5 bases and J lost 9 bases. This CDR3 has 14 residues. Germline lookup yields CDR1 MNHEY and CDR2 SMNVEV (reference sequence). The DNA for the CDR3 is TGTGCCAGCAGTGCCCCGGGACTAGCGTCCCGGCAGTACTTC. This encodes CASSAPGLASRQYF.

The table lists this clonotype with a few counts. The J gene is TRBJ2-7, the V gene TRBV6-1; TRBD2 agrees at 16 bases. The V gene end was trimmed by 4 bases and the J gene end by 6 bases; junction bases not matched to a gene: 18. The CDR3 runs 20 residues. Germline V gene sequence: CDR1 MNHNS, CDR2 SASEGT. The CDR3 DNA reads TGTGCCAGCAGTGCCTTCCTGGGGACTAGCGGGGGGGCCGGTCGTCTCGAGCAGTACTTC. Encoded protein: CASSAFLGTSGGAGRLEQYF.

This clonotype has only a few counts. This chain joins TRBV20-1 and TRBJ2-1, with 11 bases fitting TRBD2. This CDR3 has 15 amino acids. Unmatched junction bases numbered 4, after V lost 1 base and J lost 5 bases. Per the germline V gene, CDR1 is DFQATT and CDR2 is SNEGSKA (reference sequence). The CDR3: CSARVTSGGHNEQFF. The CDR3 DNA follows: TGCAGTGCTAGAGTTACTAGCGGGGGCCACAATGAGCAGTTCTTC.

This CDR3 reads CATNLGGDKIAYEQYF. As DNA, the CDR3 is TGTGCCACCAATCTCGGGGGGGATAAGATCGCTTACGAGCAGTACTTC. The genes are TRBV24-1 and TRBJ2-7; 8 bases line up with TRBD2. This CDR3 spans 16 amino acids. The V and J ends lost 8 bases and 4 bases, in that order; junction bases with no gene match: 15. CDR1 is KGHDR, CDR2 SFDVKD, per germline.

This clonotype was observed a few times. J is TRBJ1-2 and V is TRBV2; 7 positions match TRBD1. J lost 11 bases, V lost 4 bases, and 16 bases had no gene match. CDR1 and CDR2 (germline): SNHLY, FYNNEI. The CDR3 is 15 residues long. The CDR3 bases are TGTGCCAGCAGTGGAGGGGGAGGGGGCGTTTTGAGATACACCTTC. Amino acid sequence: CASSGGGGGVLRYTF.

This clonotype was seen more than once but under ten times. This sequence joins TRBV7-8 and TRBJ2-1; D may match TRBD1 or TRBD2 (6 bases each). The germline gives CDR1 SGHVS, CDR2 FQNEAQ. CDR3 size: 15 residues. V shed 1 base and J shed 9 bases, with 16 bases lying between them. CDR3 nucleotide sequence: TGTGCCAGCAGCTTAGGGGGAGGCAGGGGTTCTGAGCAGTTCTTC. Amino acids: CASSLGGGRGSEQFF.

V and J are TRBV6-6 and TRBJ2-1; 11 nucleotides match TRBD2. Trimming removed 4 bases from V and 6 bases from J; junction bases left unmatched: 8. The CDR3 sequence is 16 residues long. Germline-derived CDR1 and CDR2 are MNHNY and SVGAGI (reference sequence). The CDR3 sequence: CASSWVLAGVPNEQFF. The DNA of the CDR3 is TGTGCCAGCAGTTGGGTACTAGCGGGAGTACCCAATGAGCAGTTCTTC.

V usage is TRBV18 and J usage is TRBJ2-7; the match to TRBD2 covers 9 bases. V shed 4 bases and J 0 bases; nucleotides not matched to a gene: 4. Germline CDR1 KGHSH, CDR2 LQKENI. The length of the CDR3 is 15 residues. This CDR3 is CASSRTSDGSYEQYF. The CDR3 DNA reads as TGTGCCAGCTCACGGACTAGCGATGGCTCCTACGAGCAGTACTTC.

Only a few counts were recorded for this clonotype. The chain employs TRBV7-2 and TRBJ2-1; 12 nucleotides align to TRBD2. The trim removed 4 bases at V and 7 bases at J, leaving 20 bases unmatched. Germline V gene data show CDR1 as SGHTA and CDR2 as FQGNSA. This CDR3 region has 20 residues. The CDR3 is CASSWGRLGLAGHIRNEQFF. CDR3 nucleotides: TGTGCCAGCAGCTGGGGGAGACTCGGACTAGCGGGACACATTAGGAATGAGCAGTTCTTC.

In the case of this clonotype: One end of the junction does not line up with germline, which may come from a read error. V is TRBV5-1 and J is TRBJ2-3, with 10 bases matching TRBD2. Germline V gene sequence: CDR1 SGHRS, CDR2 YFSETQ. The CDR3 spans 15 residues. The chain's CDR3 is CASSPERGGTGTQYF. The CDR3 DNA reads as TGCGCCAGCAGCCCCGAGCGGGGGGGCACAGGTACGCAGTATTTT.

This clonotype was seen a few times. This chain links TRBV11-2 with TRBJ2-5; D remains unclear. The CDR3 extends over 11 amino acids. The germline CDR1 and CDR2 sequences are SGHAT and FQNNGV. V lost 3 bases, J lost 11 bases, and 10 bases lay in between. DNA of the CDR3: TGTGCCAGCAGCTTGGGATGGAAGCAGTACTTC. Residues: CASSLGWKQYF.

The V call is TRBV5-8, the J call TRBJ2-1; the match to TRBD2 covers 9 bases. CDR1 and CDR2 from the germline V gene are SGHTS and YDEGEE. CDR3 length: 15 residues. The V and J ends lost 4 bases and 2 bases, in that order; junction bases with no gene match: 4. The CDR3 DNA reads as TGTGCCAGCAGCGGAAGGACTAGCGCCTACAATGAGCAGTTCTTC. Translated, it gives CASSGRTSAYNEQFF.

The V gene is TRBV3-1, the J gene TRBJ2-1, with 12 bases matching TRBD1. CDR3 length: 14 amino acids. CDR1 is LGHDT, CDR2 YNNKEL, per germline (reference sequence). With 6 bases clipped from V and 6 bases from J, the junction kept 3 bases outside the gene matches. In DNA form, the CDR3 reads TGTGCCAGCAGACAGGGACAGGGGGCCAATGAGCAGTTCTTC. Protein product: CASRQGQGANEQFF.

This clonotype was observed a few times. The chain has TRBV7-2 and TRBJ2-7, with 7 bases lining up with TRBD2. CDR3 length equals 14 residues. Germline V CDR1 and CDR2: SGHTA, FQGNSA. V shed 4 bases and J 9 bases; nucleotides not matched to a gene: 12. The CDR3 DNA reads TGTGCCAGCAGCTCCCCGGGGGGAGAACGTTTGCAGTACTTC. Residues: CASSSPGGERLQYF.

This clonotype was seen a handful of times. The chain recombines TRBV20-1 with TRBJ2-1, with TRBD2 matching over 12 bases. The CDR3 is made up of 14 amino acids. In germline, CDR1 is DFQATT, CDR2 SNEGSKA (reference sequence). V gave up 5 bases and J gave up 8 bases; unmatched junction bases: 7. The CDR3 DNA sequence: TGCAGTGCTGCCCTAGCGGGAGGGTACGATGAGCAGTTCTTC. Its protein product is CSAALAGGYDEQFF.

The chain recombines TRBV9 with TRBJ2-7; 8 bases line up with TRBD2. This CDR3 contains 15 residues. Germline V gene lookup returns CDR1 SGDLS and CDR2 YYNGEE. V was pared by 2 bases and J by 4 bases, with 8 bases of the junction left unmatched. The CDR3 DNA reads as TGTGCCAGCAGCGTCGCAGGGACTAGTGCATACGAGCAGTACTTC. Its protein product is CASSVAGTSAYEQYF.

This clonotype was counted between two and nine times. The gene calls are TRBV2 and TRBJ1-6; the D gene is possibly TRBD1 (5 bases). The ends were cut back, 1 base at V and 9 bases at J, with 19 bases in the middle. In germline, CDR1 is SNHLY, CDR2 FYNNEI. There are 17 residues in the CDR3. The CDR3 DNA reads TGTGCCAGCAGTGAAGGAGGACACTTAAGCAAAGGTTCACCCCTCCACTTT. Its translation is CASSEGGHLSKGSPLHF.